The next 21 T cell receptor beta chains were all read from a single sample in a study of CD8 T cells in Susac syndrome. After extraction with the RNeasy kit, roughly 0.5 to 1 ug of the RNA was reverse transcribed using random hexamers. TCRdb ran MiXCR on the immunoSEQ multiplex PCR reads and lists one entry per CDR3 protein. There are 100,000 to 150,000 distinct CDR3 sequences in the sample; 94% occur only once, and approximately 0.1% lies in the top ten. The source material was CD4+ T cells from PBMCs. The receptors were gathered from a human donor in good health.

This clonotype occurred once. The V gene is TRBV7-8, the J gene TRBJ2-3; a weak D match, TRBD1 (6 bases). The CDR3 is 16 amino acids. Germline V lookup: CDR1 SGHVS, CDR2 FQNEAQ. The V and J ends lost 5 bases and 7 bases respectively, with 22 bases between them. CDR3 bases: TGTGCCAGCAGCCCAACAGGGCGGTCGTTTGGTAATACGCAGTATTTT. It codes for CASSPTGRSFGNTQYF.

This chain connects TRBV7-9 to TRBJ2-1, with 7 positions matching TRBD2. The V and J ends lost 4 bases and 6 bases, in that order; junction bases with no gene match: 12. The CDR3 is 16 amino acids. The germline V gene has CDR1 SEHNR and CDR2 FQNEAQ (reference sequence). The CDR3 sequence: CASSSPFRTRSNEQFF. As DNA, the CDR3 is TGTGCCAGCAGCTCCCCCTTTAGGACTAGATCCAATGAGCAGTTCTTC.

The V and J genes are TRBV7-9 and TRBJ1-1; no definite D call. This CDR3 has 14 residues. V lost 4 bases and J lost 4, with 13 bases in between. CDR1 SEHNR and CDR2 FQNEAQ come from the germline V gene (reference sequence). In DNA form, the CDR3 reads TGTGCCAGCAGCTCCTCCCCGAGGAGCACTGAAGCTTTCTTT. Translating gives CASSSSPRSTEAFF.

V usage is TRBV2 and J usage is TRBJ2-1; tentatively, D is TRBD2 (5 bases). The CDR3 spans 13 residues. The V gene lost 5 bases and the J gene lost 5 bases, with 10 bases spanning the gap. In germline, CDR1 is SNHLY, CDR2 FYNNEI. CDR3: CASSILGNNEQFF. CDR3 sequence (DNA): TGTGCCAGCAGTATACTAGGAAACAATGAGCAGTTCTTC.

The gene calls are TRBV25-1 and TRBJ1-2; D gene uncertain. Trimming removed 2 bases at V and 4 bases at J, with 11 bases between. The CDR3 totals 14 residues. CDR1 is MGHDK, CDR2 SYGVNS, per germline. The CDR3 bases are TGTGCCAGCAGTGAAAGCAGGACCCCCTATGGCTACACCTTC. Its protein product is CASSESRTPYGYTF.

This clonotype was seen a few times. The chain joins TRBV5-6 to TRBJ2-6, with a possible D match to TRBD2 (7 bases). The CDR3 totals 16 residues. CDR1 SGHDT and CDR2 YYEEEE come from the germline V gene. The germline V and J ends were trimmed by 5 bases and 2 bases, with 14 bases remaining between them. The CDR3, as DNA: TGTGCCAGCAGATCCTTAGGGGGGGCTGGGGCCAACGTCCTGACTTTC. This gives the protein CASRSLGGAGANVLTF.

The chain employs TRBV18 and TRBJ2-7; 7 nucleotides line up with TRBD1. This CDR3 region has 16 residues. Germline V gene sequence: CDR1 KGHSH, CDR2 LQKENI. J gave up 2 bases and V 1 base, and 8 bases lay outside the gene matches. The DNA of the CDR3 is TGTGCCAGCTCACCACTACCGGGACAGATGACCTACGAGCAGTACTTC. Translated, it gives CASSPLPGQMTYEQYF. Full variable domain (rest looked up from reference TRBV18 and TRBJ2-7): NAGVMQNPRHLVRRRGQEARLRCSPMKGHSHVYWYRQLPEEGLKFMVYLQKENIIDESGMPKERFSAEFPKEGPSILRIQQVVRGDSAAYFCASSPLPGQMTYEQYFGPGTRLTVT.

J is TRBJ1-2 and V is TRBV28; D is unresolved. Trimming removed 3 bases from V and 2 bases from J, with 7 bases in between. The CDR3 covers 13 residues. CDR1 and CDR2 from the germline V gene are MDHEN and SYDVKM. In DNA form, the CDR3 reads TGTGCCAGCAGTTTGAACCGGAACTATGGCTACACCTTC. Its translation is CASSLNRNYGYTF.

This clonotype was seen just once. V gene TRBV5-6 combines with J gene TRBJ1-5, with 7 bases that match TRBD1. V dropped 0 bases and J dropped 5; count of bases not matched to a gene: 5. This CDR3 region has 15 residues. Germline loops: CDR1 SGHDT, CDR2 YYEEEE. CDR3 in amino acids: CASSLEGDSDQPQHF. In DNA, the CDR3 is TGTGCCAGCAGCTTGGAAGGGGACAGCGATCAGCCCCAGCATTTT.

The chain recombines TRBV20-1 with TRBJ2-7, with a tentative D call TRBD2 (5 bases). Trimming removed 5 bases from V and 6 bases from J, with 26 bases in between. CDR3 length equals 16 residues. CDR1 is DFQATT, CDR2 SNEGSKA, per germline (reference sequence). The CDR3, as DNA: TGCAGTGCTGGACCTGGACTTGTAAAGGATACATCCGAGCAGTACTTC. Translating gives CSAGPGLVKDTSEQYF.

This chain connects TRBV19 to TRBJ1-1; TRBD1 aligns across 7 bases. There are 16 residues in the CDR3. CDR1 and CDR2 (germline): LNHDA, SQIVND (reference sequence). Germline trimming cut 7 bases from V and 0 bases from J; bases unmatched to any gene: 11. Written as DNA, the CDR3 is TGTGCCAGTACAAGAAGGGCAGGGGGATTGAACACTGAAGCTTTCTTT. Residues: CASTRRAGGLNTEAFF.

V is TRBV27 and J is TRBJ2-1, with D uncertain. The CDR3 totals 15 residues. Trimming took 6 bases from V and 8 from J, leaving 20 bases between them. CDR1 is MNHEY, CDR2 SMNVEV, per germline (reference sequence). Here the CDR3 reads CASSGSGIEEHEQFF. For the CDR3, the DNA is TGTGCCAGCAGCGGCTCTGGGATTGAGGAGCATGAGCAGTTCTTC.

The chain combines TRBV6-2 or TRBV6-3 with TRBJ1-6, with 8 bases aligning to TRBD1. Germline assignment: CDR1 MNHEY and CDR2 SVGEGT. Trimming took 2 bases from V and 8 from J; bases not matched to a gene: 17. There are 19 residues in the CDR3. CDR3 bases: TGTGCCAGCAGTTACCCTGGCAGGGGGCGCTTGGGGTTCGATTCACCCCTCCACTTT. Translating it yields CASSYPGRGRLGFDSPLHF.

The chain joins TRBV25-1 to TRBJ2-5; D might be TRBD2 (6 bases). CDR1 MGHDK and CDR2 SYGVNS come from the germline V gene. There are 16 residues in the CDR3. Trimming took off 5 bases at V and 2 bases at J, with 18 bases between the two ends. The CDR3: CASSSWVGGVQETQYF. The DNA of the CDR3 is TGTGCCAGCAGTAGCTGGGTGGGCGGGGTACAAGAGACCCAGTACTTC.

The rearrangement uses TRBV14 and TRBJ1-1, with TRBD1 matching 7 bases. Germline CDR1 and CDR2: SGHDN and FVKESK. The CDR3 loop spans 13 amino acids. V was clipped by 0 bases and J by 7 bases; unmatched bases: 2. The CDR3 region is CASSQDRDSEAFF. CDR3 sequence (DNA): TGTGCCAGCAGCCAAGATCGGGACAGTGAAGCTTTCTTT.

The V gene is TRBV6-5, the J gene TRBJ2-3; weak D call: TRBD2 (5 bases). Trimming took 0 bases from V and 7 from J, leaving 14 bases between them. The germline CDR1 and CDR2 sequences are MNHEY and SVGAGI. This CDR3 is built from 15 residues. In DNA, the CDR3 is TGTGCCAGCAGTTACTCGGGAGAATCATCGCATACGCAGTATTTT. This codes for CASSYSGESSHTQYF.

On this clonotype itself: One end of the junction varies from germline; a read error may be responsible. The V and J genes are TRBV19 and TRBJ2-7; D may be TRBD1 or TRBD2 (5 bases each). Per germline, CDR1 LNHDA and CDR2 SQIVND (reference sequence). The CDR3 extends over 11 amino acids. The CDR3 DNA follows: TGTGCCAGTAAGGACCGGGACGCATCTATTTTC. This encodes CASKDRDASIF.

The chain links TRBV5-4 to TRBJ2-5; 7 positions match TRBD2. J lost 5 bases, V lost 6 bases, and 16 bases had no gene match. The CDR3 spans 16 residues. The germline gives CDR1 SGHNT, CDR2 YYREEE (reference sequence). Here the CDR3 DNA reads TGTGCCAGCACCGATGGGGGGGAGGGCCTTTTGGAGACCCAGTACTTC. Translation: CASTDGGEGLLETQYF.

This clonotype was counted once. This chain joins TRBV29-1 and TRBJ1-1, with TRBD1 as a possible D gene (6 bases). Trimming removed 3 bases at V and 4 bases at J, with 15 bases between. The germline V gene has CDR1 SQVTM and CDR2 ANQGSEA. The CDR3 contains 14 residues. DNA for the CDR3: TGCAGCGTTGACAATACAGGGCTTGGCACTGAAGCTTTCTTT. This codes for CSVDNTGLGTEAFF.

The chain links TRBV6-2 or TRBV6-3 to TRBJ2-2, with 8 bases fitting TRBD1. Germline CDR1 is MNHEY and CDR2 is SVGEGT. The CDR3 runs to 17 residues. The V gene end was trimmed by 5 bases and the J gene end by 0 bases; junction bases not matched to a gene: 8. CDR3 region: CASSRDRSFANTGELFF. CDR3 DNA: TGTGCCAGCAGTCGGGACAGGAGCTTCGCGAACACCGGGGAGCTGTTTTTT.

The chain recombines TRBV4-1 with TRBJ2-5; D is unclear. This CDR3 has 15 amino acids. The V end was cut by 1 base, the J end by 2 bases, with 11 bases between. Per the germline V gene, CDR1 is MGHRA and CDR2 is YSYEKL. The CDR3 loop reads CASSQATQLQETQYF. CDR3 DNA: TGCGCCAGCAGCCAAGCCACCCAGCTTCAAGAGACCCAGTACTTC.